The present T cell receptor (beta chain) was sequenced within a study of blood T cell repertoires in COVID-19. Study summary: Researchers got acute and convalescent COVID-19 samples from the United States, Italy and Spain. PBMCs, B-cell-depleted T cells, or T cells provided the cDNA or gDNA that made up the material.

Germline V gene sequence: CDR1 SGDLS, CDR2 YYNGEE. The ends were cut back, 2 bases at V and 8 bases at J, with 8 bases in the middle. CDR3 length: 12 residues. In the original analysis: Nucleated cell number was recorded as an estimate derived from reference gene primer amplification. The protocol was immunoSEQ multiplex PCR, while the TCRdb copy is restricted to in-frame clones and leaves out a portion. Clone size and the V and J calls come from that table; the DNA yielded D and trimming. The sample carries roughly 180,000 clones, approximately 80% recorded once. The clonotype originates from a human donor in a cohort sampled during active COVID-19. Source material: peripheral blood. This chain links TRBV9 with TRBJ2-1; D is possibly TRBD1 (5 bases). For the CDR3, the DNA is TGTGCCAGCAGCGTTGAAGGGGATGAGCAGTTCTTC. This codes for CASSVEGDEQFF.